The clone carrying this T cell receptor (beta chain) was observed at least ten times. These data belong to a study of T cell repertoires in cytomegalovirus infection. Each CDR3 protein gets one entry after TCRdb re-called the reads with MiXCR. The sample includes under 350,000 distinct CDR3 sequences, around a tenth of them seen just once. There are 17 residues in the CDR3. In germline, CDR1 is SGHTA, CDR2 FQGTGA. Deletions cut 5 bases from V and 1 base from J, with 19 bases between. Sequencing was done on a sample of PBMCs. V and J are TRBV7-3 and TRBJ2-3; possible D gene TRBD2, 6 bases. The receptor was isolated from a human donor in good health (CMV status not recorded). Some clones in this sample may be carry-over from other donors' samples. This chain's CDR3 is CASSPRVWRGGTDTQYF. Written as DNA, the CDR3 is TGTGCCAGCAGCCCCCGTGTTTGGCGCGGGGGCACAGATACGCAGTATTTT.